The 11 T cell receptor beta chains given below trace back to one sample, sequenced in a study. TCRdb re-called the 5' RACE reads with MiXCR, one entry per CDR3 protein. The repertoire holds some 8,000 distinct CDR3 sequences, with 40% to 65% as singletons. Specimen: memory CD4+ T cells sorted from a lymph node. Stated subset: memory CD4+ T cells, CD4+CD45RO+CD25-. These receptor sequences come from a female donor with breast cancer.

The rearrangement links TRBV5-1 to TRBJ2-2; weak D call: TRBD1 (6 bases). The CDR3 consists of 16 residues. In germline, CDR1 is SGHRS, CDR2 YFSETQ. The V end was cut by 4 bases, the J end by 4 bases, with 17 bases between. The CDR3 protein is CASSPAGQISTGELFF. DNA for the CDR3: TGCGCCAGCAGCCCTGCCGGACAGATATCCACCGGGGAGCTGTTTTTT.

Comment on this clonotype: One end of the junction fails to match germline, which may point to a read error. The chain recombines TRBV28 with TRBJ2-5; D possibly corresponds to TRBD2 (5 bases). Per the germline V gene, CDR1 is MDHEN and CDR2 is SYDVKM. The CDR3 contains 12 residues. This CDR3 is CASSQKAETQCF. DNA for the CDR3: TGTGCCAGCAGCCAGAAAGCGGAGACCCAGTGCTTC.

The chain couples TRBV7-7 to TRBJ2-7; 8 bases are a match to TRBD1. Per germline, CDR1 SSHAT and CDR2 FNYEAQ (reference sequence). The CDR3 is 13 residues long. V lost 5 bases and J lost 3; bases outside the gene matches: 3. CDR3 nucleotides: TGTGCCAGCAGCGAGGACAGGGACTACGAGCAGTACTTC. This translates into CASSEDRDYEQYF.

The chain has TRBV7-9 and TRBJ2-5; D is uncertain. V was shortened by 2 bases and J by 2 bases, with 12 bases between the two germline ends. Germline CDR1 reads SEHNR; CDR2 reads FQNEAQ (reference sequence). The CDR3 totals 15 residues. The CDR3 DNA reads TGTGCCAGCAGCTTATTCGGCCAAGATCAAGAGACCCAGTACTTC. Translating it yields CASSLFGQDQETQYF.

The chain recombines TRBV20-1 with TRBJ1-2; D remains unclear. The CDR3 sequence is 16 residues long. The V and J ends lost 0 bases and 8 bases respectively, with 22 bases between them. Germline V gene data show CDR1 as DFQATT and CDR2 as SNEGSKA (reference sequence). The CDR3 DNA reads TGCAGTGCTAGAGAGTTTTGGATAGGGAACGTCGGGGGCTACACCTTC. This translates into CSAREFWIGNVGGYTF.

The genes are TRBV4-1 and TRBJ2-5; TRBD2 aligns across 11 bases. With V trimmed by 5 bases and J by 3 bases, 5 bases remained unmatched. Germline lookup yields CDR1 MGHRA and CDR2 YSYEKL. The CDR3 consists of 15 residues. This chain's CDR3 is CASSNLGLAEETQYF. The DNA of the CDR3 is TGCGCCAGCAGCAACCTGGGACTAGCGGAAGAGACCCAGTACTTC.

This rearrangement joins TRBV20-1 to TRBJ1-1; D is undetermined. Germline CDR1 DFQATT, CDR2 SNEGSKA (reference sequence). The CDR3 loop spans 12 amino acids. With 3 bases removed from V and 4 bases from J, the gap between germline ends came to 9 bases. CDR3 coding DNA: TGCAGTGCTAGTCCCGGGATCACTGAAGCTTTCTTT. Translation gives CSASPGITEAFF.

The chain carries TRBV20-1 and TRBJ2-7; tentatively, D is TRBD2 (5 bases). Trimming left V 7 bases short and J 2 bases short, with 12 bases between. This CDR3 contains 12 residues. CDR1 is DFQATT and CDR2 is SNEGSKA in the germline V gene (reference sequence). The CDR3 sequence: CSVVSGPYEQYF. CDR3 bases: TGCAGTGTCGTAAGCGGACCCTACGAGCAGTACTTC.

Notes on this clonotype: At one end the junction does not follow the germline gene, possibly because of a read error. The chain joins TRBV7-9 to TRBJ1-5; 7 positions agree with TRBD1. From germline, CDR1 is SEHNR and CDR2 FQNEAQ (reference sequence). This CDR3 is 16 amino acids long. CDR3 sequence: CAGSLAGQGGNQPQHF. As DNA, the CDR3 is TGTGCCGGCAGCTTAGCGGGTCAGGGGGGCAATCAGCCCCAGCATTTT.

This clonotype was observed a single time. The CDR3 reads CASSFTHPGEAFF. The CDR3 DNA follows: TGTGCCAGCAGCTTCACACATCCAGGGGAAGCTTTCTTT. This rearrangement joins TRBV7-2 to TRBJ1-1; a possible D gene is TRBD1 (5 bases). The CDR3 spans 13 residues. Trimming stripped 3 bases from V and 8 bases from J, with 13 bases between. CDR1 is SGHTA, CDR2 FQGNSA, per germline.

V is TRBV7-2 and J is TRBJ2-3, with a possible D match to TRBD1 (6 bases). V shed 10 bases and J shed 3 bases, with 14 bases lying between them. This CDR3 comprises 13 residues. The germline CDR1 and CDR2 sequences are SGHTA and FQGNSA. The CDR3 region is CATAQGKTDTQYF. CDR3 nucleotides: TGTGCCACCGCCCAGGGGAAGACAGATACGCAGTATTTT.